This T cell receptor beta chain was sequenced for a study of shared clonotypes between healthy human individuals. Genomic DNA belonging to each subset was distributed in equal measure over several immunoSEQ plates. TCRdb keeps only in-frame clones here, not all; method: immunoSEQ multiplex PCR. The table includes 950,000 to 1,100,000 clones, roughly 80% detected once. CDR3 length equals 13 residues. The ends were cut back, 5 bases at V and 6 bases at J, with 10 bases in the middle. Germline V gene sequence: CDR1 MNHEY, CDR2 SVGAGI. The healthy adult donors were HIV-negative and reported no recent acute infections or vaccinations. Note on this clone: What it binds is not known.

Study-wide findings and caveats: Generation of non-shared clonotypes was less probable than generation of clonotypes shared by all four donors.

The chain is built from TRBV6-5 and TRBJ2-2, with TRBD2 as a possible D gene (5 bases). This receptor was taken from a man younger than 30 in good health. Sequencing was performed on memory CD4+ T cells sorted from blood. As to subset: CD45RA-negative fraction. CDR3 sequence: CASSTLAAGELFF. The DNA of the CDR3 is TGTGCCAGCAGTACTCTAGCCGCCGGGGAGCTGTTTTTT.